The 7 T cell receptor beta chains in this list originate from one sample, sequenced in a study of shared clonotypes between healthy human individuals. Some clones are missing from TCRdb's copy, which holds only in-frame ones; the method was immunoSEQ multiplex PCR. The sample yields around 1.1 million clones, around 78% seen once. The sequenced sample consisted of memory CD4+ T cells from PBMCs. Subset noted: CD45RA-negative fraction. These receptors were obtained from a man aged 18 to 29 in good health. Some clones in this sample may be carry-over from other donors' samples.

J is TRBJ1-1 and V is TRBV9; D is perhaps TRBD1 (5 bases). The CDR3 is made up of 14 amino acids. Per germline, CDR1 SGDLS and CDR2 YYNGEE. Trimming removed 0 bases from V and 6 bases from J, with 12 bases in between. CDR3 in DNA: TGTGCCAGCAGCGTAGGGCCCTCAGGGCCTGAAGCTTTCTTT. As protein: CASSVGPSGPEAFF.

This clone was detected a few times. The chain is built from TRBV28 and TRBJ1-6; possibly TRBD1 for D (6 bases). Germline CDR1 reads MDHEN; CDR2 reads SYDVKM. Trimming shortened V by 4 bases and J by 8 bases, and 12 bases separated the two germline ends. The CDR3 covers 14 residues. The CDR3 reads CASSSNRAHSPLHF. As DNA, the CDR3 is TGTGCCAGCAGTTCGAACAGGGCTCATTCACCCCTCCACTTT.

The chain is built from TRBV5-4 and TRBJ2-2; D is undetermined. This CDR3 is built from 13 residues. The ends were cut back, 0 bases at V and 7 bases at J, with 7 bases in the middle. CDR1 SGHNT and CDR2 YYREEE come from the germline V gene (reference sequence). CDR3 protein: CASSLDAGGELFF. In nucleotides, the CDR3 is TGTGCCAGCAGCTTGGATGCCGGCGGGGAGCTGTTTTTT.

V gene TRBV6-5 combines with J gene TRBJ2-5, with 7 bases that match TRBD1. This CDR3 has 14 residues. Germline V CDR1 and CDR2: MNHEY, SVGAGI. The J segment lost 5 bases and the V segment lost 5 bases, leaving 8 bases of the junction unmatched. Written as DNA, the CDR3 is TGTGCCAGCAGTCAGTCCCTCAGGGGGGAGACCCAGTACTTC. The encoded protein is CASSQSLRGETQYF.

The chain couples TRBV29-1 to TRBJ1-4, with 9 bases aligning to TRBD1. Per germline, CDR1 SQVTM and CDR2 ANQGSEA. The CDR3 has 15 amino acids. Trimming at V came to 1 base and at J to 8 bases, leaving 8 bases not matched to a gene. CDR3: CSVEGSGQGREKLFF. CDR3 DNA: TGCAGCGTTGAAGGTTCGGGACAGGGCCGGGAAAAACTGTTTTTT.

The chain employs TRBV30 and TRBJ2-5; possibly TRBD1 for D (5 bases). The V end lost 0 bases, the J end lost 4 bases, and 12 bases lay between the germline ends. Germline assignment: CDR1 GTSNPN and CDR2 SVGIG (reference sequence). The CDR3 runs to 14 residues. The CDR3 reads CAWSVLGVRETQYF. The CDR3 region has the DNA TGTGCCTGGAGTGTATTAGGGGTACGAGAGACCCAGTACTTC.

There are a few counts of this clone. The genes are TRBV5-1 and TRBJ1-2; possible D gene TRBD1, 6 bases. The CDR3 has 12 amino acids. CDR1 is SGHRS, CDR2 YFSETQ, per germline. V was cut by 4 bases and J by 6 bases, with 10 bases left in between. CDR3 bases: TGCGCCAGCAGCGATACAGGGAATGGCTACACCTTC. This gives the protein CASSDTGNGYTF.